Shown below are 5 T cell receptor beta chains from a single sample sequenced in a study of T-cell reconstitution after alpha-beta-depleted transplantation in children. A TCRbeta library incorporating unique molecular identifiers was prepared. MiXCR, run by TCRdb on the PCR reads, gives a single entry per CDR3 protein. The sample carries approximately 980,000 distinct CDR3 sequences, about 29% recorded once. Sequenced material: PBMCs, mostly from graft donor cells, taken 360 days after TCRalphabeta/CD19-depleted stem cell transplant. The receptors were gathered from a boy in the first two years of life who had a stem cell transplant for SCID, so the T cells may come from the graft donor.

CDR3 sequence: CASSQEALAQSSTDTQYF. The CDR3 nucleotides read TGTGCCAGCAGCCAAGAAGCACTAGCACAAAGTAGCACAGATACGCAGTATTTT. This rearrangement joins TRBV3-1 to TRBJ2-3, with a weak D call TRBD2 (6 bases). V lost 0 bases and J 0 bases, leaving 16 bases between the germline ends. CDR1 is LGHDT, CDR2 YNNKEL, per germline (reference sequence). The length of the CDR3 is 18 residues.

The chain uses TRBV19 and TRBJ1-2; 7 nucleotides line up with TRBD1. The germline gives CDR1 LNHDA, CDR2 SQIVND (reference sequence). The CDR3 runs 13 residues. J was trimmed by 5 bases and V by 6 bases; bases with no gene match: 6. This chain's CDR3 is CASSRDRPYGYTF. The DNA of the CDR3 is TGTGCCAGTAGCCGGGACAGACCTTATGGCTACACCTTC.

The V gene is TRBV7-3, the J gene TRBJ2-2; 14 nucleotides align to TRBD2. Per the germline V gene, CDR1 is SGHTA and CDR2 is FQGTGA. Trimming took 1 base from V and 6 from J; bases not matched to a gene: 13. The CDR3 is made up of 20 amino acids. The CDR3 reads CASSLRTSGGPKTQPGELFF. The CDR3 coding sequence is TGTGCCAGCAGCTTAAGGACTAGCGGGGGGCCCAAAACCCAACCCGGGGAGCTGTTTTTT.

This clonotype was recorded a few times. The J gene is TRBJ2-7, the V gene TRBV20-1; D is undetermined. V lost 6 bases and J lost 3, with 18 bases in between. There are 14 residues in the CDR3. The germline V gene encodes CDR1 DFQATT and CDR2 SNEGSKA (reference sequence). This CDR3 reads CSANPGRILYEQYF. As DNA, the CDR3 is TGCAGTGCCAACCCGGGCCGAATCCTCTACGAGCAGTACTTC.

The rearrangement joins TRBV7-9 to TRBJ1-1, with TRBD1 matching 7 bases. Looked up from germline, CDR1 is SEHNR and CDR2 is FQNEAQ (reference sequence). Trimming removed 4 bases from V and 10 bases from J; junction bases left unmatched: 6. The CDR3 is made up of 12 amino acids. CDR3 sequence (DNA): TGTGCCAGCAGCTCGACAGGGTTAAGAGCTTTCTTT. Encoded protein: CASSSTGLRAFF.